Listed below are T cell receptor beta chains from one sample, sequenced in a study of tumor and adjacent non-tumor tissue in lung cancer. One entry per CDR3 protein, called by TCRdb with MiXCR from the multiplex PCR reads. Here the sample spans roughly 76,000 distinct CDR3 sequences, around 65% being singletons. What was sequenced was lung tumor tissue. These receptors all come from a woman between 70 and 85 years old with non-small cell lung cancer. Each CDR3 is given with its conserved first and last residue. D genes are given only for firm matches. Some rows mark clone size as missing; the rest say once, few, many or name a class of expanded clone.

NA	TRBV6-2/TRBV6-3	NA	TRBJ2-5	CASSYRGGGETQNF	TGTGCCAGCAGTTACCGCGGGGGCGGGGAGACCCAGAACTTC
NA	TRBV20-1	NA	TRBJ2-7	CSASPLDWSVGQYF	TGCAGTGCTAGCCCCCTCGATTGGTCAGTGGGACAGTACTTC
many	TRBV14	TRBD2	TRBJ2-1	CASSQPSSGRAMDYNEQFF	TGTGCCAGCAGCCAACCATCTAGCGGGAGGGCCATGGACTACAATGAGCAGTTCTTC
many	TRBV5-1	TRBD2	TRBJ2-3	CASSSVTRGGTDTQYF	TGCGCCAGCAGCTCCGTGACCCGGGGGGGCACAGATACGCAGTATTTT
NA	TRBV29-1	NA	TRBJ2-7	CSVGDGLITYEHYF	TGCAGCGTCGGGGACGGCCTAATAACCTACGAGCACTACTTC
NA	TRBV12-3/TRBV12-4	NA	TRBJ2-3	CANRPDRPGSTDTRYF	TGTGCCAACAGACCCGACAGACCGGGCAGTACAGATACGCGGTATTTT
NA	TRBV10-3	TRBD1	TRBJ2-5	CATRTGGEGAQYF	TGTGCCACCAGGACAGGGGGCGAAGGGGCCCAGTACTTC
NA	TRBV6-5	NA	TRBJ1-2	CASSYLPVRGNGYGYTF	TGTGCCAGTAGTTACCTCCCCGTCAGGGGAAATGGCTATGGCTACACCTTC
NA	TRBV7-8	TRBD1	TRBJ1-5	CASSLVTGGLGNQSQHF	TGTGCCAGCAGCCTAGTGACAGGGGGACTAGGCAATCAGTCCCAGCATTTT
NA	TRBV7-8	TRBD1	TRBJ2-3	CDSSRGQATITDTQYF	TGTGACAGCAGCCGGGGACAGGCGACGATCACAGATACGCAGTATTTT
NA	TRBV28	NA	TRBJ2-5	CANSLEKLTWRYPETQYF	TGTGCCAACAGTTTAGAAAAACTAACGTGGAGGTATCCAGAGACCCAGTACTTC
many	TRBV12-3/TRBV12-4	NA	TRBJ1-3	CASSLSSGNTIYF	TGTGCCAGCAGCTTATCCTCTGGAAACACCATATATTTT
NA	TRBV4-1	NA	TRBJ2-3	CASRKGRISTDTLYF	TGCGCCAGCAGGAAAGGACGGATTAGCACAGATACGCTGTATTTT
NA	TRBV7-9	TRBD2	TRBJ2-1	CASTPLAGDYNERFF	TGCGCCAGCACCCCCCTAGCGGGAGACTACAATGAGCGGTTCTTC